One T cell receptor beta chain is described in this entry. Trimming cost V 6 bases and J 11 bases, with 20 bases left between them. Germline V gives CDR1 ENHRY, CDR2 SYGVKD. The CDR3 loop spans 15 amino acids. This sample was included in a study of blood T cell repertoires in COVID-19. Study-wide context: Samples of COVID-19 (acute and convalescent) were obtained from the United States, Italy and Spain. T cells, B-cell-depleted T cells, or PBMCs supplied cDNA or gDNA.

Clones were sequenced by immunoSEQ multiplex PCR, and TCRdb holds only the in-frame ones, with some missing. The sample carries a few hundred thousand clones, 70% to 90% recorded once. The gene calls are TRBV10-3 and TRBJ1-6; possible D gene TRBD1, 6 bases. The receptor was derived from a man younger than 30 who had recovered from COVID-19. Sequencing was carried out using peripheral blood. The CDR3 spells CAISADLGAATPLHF. CDR3 nucleotides: TGTGCCATCAGCGCCGACCTGGGGGCGGCGACACCCCTCCACTTT.